This is a list of T cell receptor beta chains from one sample in a study of cytomegalovirus exposure and HLA in healthy donors. Produced via immunoSEQ multiplex PCR; TCRdb's table is partial and in-frame only. The sample has 130,000 to 150,000 clones, around 79% seen once; the top ten hold approximately 10%. The sample comprised PBMCs. The receptor set was obtained from a woman in her forties or fifties in good health and CMV-seropositive. Both conserved end residues are part of each CDR3.

v_gene | CDR3aa
TRBV6-1 | CASSVRSGQSSYEQYF
TRBV6-5 | CASSRGARGNEKLFF
TRBV27 | CASSPNRANYGYTF
TRBV19 | CASSPRREPQHF
TRBV29-1 | CSASGDSNSYNEQFF
TRBV5-1 | CASSLEGVSNQPQHF
TRBV10-3 | CAISIRDEQYF
TRBV19 | CASSISNGPQHF
TRBV7-9 | CTSSIDRYSNQPQHF
TRBV7-9 | CASSFIQGSLDTEAFF
TRBV7-3 | CASSQRLAETQYF
TRBV10-3 | CAISDSTGGYTGELFF
TRBV5-6 | CASSQTGEGYGYTF
TRBV2 | CASRDSQGSTEAFF
TRBV7-9 | CASIQPGLAEETQYF
TRBV10-1 | CASRDRQGALGANVLTF
TRBV18 | CASSPVSDRGTIYGYTF
TRBV28 | CASSPLGGVSEKLFF
TRBV28 | CASSGPGGGGGTEAFF
TRBV11-3 | CASSSHSGQGETQYF
TRBV7-3 | CASSLNGGNEQFF
TRBV19 | CASSMREENTEAFF
TRBV7-2 | CASSSGLQETQYF
TRBV4-1 | CASTSGGYNEQFF
TRBV27 | CASGGAPNTGELFF
TRBV5-1 | CASSRGQGYEKLFF
TRBV6-1 | CASSEGQGIYGYTF
TRBV9 | CASSVDVTGGGNTIYF
TRBV7-9 | CASSLTSSNTEAFF